Listed below are T cell receptor beta chains from one sample, sequenced in a study of blood T cell repertoires in COVID-19. Produced via immunoSEQ multiplex PCR; TCRdb's table is partial and in-frame only. The table shows about 200,000 clones, with 88% occurring only once. Sequences were obtained from peripheral blood. These receptor sequences come from a man aged 35 to 55 with active or convalescent COVID-19. The CDR3 runs from the conserved cysteine through the conserved F or W. The order of the fields is D gene, V gene, J gene, clone size, CDR3 DNA, CDR3 protein. The D gene is left open where the match is weak. Clone sizes are given selectively: once, few, many, or a class where the clone is expanded.

-,TRBV6-5,TRBJ2-7,-,TGTGCCAGCAGTTACCGGGAAGTATACGAGCAGTACTTC,CASSYREVYEQYF
TRBD1,TRBV5-1,TRBJ2-2,few,TGCGCCAGCAGCTTGTCGGGGACAGGGCGCACCGGGGAGCTGTTTTTT,CASSLSGTGRTGELFF
-,TRBV19,TRBJ2-1,-,TGTGCCAGTAGTATGACACATAGCGGTTTCTACAATGAGCAGTTCTTC,CASSMTHSGFYNEQFF
-,TRBV27,TRBJ2-7,few,TGTGCCAGCAGGGGGACACCCAGGATCCAGTACTTC,CASRGTPRIQYF
TRBD1,TRBV6-5,TRBJ1-1,-,TGTGCCAGCCACACCGGGACAGGGGTTAAAGCTTTCTTT,CASHTGTGVKAFF
-,TRBV6-5,TRBJ2-2,-,TGTGCCAGCAGTCAGGGGAACACCGGGGAGCTGTTTTTT,CASSQGNTGELFF
-,TRBV3-1/TRBV3-2,TRBJ2-5,-,TGTGCCAGCAGCCGGGGGCCGAAGGAGACCCAGTACTTC,CASSRGPKETQYF
-,TRBV28,TRBJ2-7,few,TGTGCCAGCAGGGGCGGGTCGCCTACCTACGAGCAGTACTTC,CASRGGSPTYEQYF
TRBD2,TRBV6-4,TRBJ2-3,-,TGTGCCAGCAGTGAAAATCCAGCGGGAGCCACAGATACGCAGTATTTT,CASSENPAGATDTQYF
TRBD1,TRBV9,TRBJ2-3,-,TGTGCCAGCAGCGGGGACAGGAACACAGATACGCAGTATTTT,CASSGDRNTDTQYF
-,TRBV11-2,TRBJ2-3,-,TGTGCCAGCAGCTTAGATGGCTTGGGCCGCACAGATACGCAGTATTTT,CASSLDGLGRTDTQYF
-,TRBV3-1/TRBV3-2,TRBJ1-1,once,TGTGCCAGCACGACTGGGGGGGTCAACACTGAAGCTTTCTTT,CASTTGGVNTEAFF
-,TRBV28,TRBJ1-2,-,TGTGCCAGCAGTTTAATGGTGGGGAGTACTTACTATGGCTACACCTTC,CASSLMVGSTYYGYTF
-,TRBV28,TRBJ1-5,-,TGTGCCAGCAGCTCTACGCTAGGTTTTCAGCCCCAGCATTTT,CASSSTLGFQPQHF
-,TRBV3-1/TRBV3-2,TRBJ2-5,once,TGTGCCAGCAGCCAAGATCCGACTATACAAGAGACCCAGTACTTC,CASSQDPTIQETQYF
-,TRBV12-5,TRBJ2-6,-,TGTGCTAGTGGTTTGGTAGCAGGGGCTGGGGCCAACGTCCTGACTTTC,CASGLVAGAGANVLTF
TRBD1,TRBV7-2,TRBJ2-7,-,TGTGCCAGCAGCTATGACAGGGGGCTGGCCTACGAGCAGTACTTC,CASSYDRGLAYEQYF
-,TRBV9,TRBJ1-2,once,TGTGCCAGCAGCGTAGAAGAGAACTATGGCTACACCTTC,CASSVEENYGYTF
-,TRBV19,TRBJ2-6,-,TGTGCCAGTAGTATTCGGAGTTCTGGGGCCAACGTCCTGACTTTC,CASSIRSSGANVLTF
-,TRBV18,TRBJ1-5,-,TGTGCCAGCTCACAATCCGACAGTGATCAGCCCCAGCATTTT,CASSQSDSDQPQHF
TRBD1,TRBV5-5,TRBJ1-1,-,TGTGCCAGCAGCCCCCCGACAGGGTTGAACACTGAAGCTTTCTTT,CASSPPTGLNTEAFF
-,TRBV25-1,TRBJ2-7,-,TGTGCCAGCAGTGATGTTAGCGGACACTCCTACGAGCAGTACTTC,CASSDVSGHSYEQYF
-,TRBV27,TRBJ2-2,-,TGTGCCAGCAGTTTTTCTAGACGGGCCGGGGAGCTGTTTTTT,CASSFSRRAGELFF
TRBD1,TRBV15,TRBJ1-6,-,TGTGCCACCAGCCCCCGTGTGATGACAGGGTATAATTCACCCCTCCACTTT,CATSPRVMTGYNSPLHF
TRBD1,TRBV15,TRBJ2-5,-,TGTGCCACCAGCGAGCCTGCAGGGGGAAGAGAGACCCAGTACTTC,CATSEPAGGRETQYF
TRBD1,TRBV25-1,TRBJ2-7,-,TGTGCCAGCAGAGAGACAGGGGGATCCTACGAGCAGTACTTC,CASRETGGSYEQYF
TRBD2,TRBV11-3,TRBJ2-5,-,TGTGCCAGCGGCACGGGACTAGCGGGAGCAGAGACCCAGTACTTC,CASGTGLAGAETQYF
-,TRBV7-2,TRBJ1-4,-,TGTGCCAGCAGCTTAGCGGGAACAGCGGATCATGAAAAACTGTTTTTT,CASSLAGTADHEKLFF
-,TRBV6-5,TRBJ1-2,-,TGTGCCAGCAGCCTTCCTAGCATGTCCGGCTACACCTTC,CASSLPSMSGYTF
TRBD1,TRBV29-1,TRBJ1-2,few,TGCAGCGTTGGCACAGGGGTCACCGCTAACTATGGCTACACCTTC,CSVGTGVTANYGYTF
TRBD1,TRBV12-3/TRBV12-4,TRBJ2-5,-,TGTGCCAGCAGCGGGACAGGGGAAGAGACCCAGTACTTC,CASSGTGEETQYF
-,TRBV5-6,TRBJ1-1,-,TGTGCCAGCAGCCGGGGAGACAGGTTGAACACTGAAGCTTTCTTT,CASSRGDRLNTEAFF